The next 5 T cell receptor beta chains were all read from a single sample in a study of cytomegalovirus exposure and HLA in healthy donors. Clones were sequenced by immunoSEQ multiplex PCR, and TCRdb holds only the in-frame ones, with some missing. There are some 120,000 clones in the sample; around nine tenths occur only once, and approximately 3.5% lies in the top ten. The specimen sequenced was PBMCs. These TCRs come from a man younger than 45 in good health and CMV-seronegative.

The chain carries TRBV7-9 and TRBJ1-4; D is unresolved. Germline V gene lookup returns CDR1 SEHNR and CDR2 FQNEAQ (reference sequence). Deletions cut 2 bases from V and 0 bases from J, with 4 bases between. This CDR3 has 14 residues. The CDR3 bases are TGTGCCAGCAGCTTACCAACAACTAATGAAAAACTGTTTTTT. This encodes CASSLPTTNEKLFF.

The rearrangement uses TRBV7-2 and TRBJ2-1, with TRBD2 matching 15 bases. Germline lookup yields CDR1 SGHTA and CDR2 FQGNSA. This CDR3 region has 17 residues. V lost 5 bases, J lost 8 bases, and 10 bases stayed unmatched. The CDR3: CASSQGLAGGPSDEQFF. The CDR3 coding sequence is TGTGCCAGCAGCCAAGGACTAGCGGGGGGGCCTTCGGATGAGCAGTTCTTC.

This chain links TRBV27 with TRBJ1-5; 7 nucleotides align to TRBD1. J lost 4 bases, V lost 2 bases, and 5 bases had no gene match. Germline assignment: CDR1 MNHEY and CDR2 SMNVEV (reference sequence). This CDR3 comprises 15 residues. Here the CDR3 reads CASSLPDRVNQPQHF. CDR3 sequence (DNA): TGTGCCAGCAGTTTACCCGACAGGGTGAATCAGCCCCAGCATTTT.

CDR3 coding DNA: TGTGTGGTGAGGACTAATGAAAAACTGTTTTTT. This gives the protein CVVRTNEKLFF. The chain recombines TRBV11-2 with TRBJ1-4; D is undetermined. This CDR3 is 11 amino acids long. Looked up from germline, CDR1 is SGHAT and CDR2 is FQNNGV.

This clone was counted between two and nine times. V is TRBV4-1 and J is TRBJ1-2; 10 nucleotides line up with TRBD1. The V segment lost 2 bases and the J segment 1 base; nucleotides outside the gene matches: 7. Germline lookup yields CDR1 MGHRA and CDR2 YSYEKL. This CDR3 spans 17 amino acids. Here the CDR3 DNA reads TGCGCCAGCAGCCAACCAAGACAGGGGGCCTTTAACTATGGCTACACCTTC. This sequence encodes CASSQPRQGAFNYGYTF.